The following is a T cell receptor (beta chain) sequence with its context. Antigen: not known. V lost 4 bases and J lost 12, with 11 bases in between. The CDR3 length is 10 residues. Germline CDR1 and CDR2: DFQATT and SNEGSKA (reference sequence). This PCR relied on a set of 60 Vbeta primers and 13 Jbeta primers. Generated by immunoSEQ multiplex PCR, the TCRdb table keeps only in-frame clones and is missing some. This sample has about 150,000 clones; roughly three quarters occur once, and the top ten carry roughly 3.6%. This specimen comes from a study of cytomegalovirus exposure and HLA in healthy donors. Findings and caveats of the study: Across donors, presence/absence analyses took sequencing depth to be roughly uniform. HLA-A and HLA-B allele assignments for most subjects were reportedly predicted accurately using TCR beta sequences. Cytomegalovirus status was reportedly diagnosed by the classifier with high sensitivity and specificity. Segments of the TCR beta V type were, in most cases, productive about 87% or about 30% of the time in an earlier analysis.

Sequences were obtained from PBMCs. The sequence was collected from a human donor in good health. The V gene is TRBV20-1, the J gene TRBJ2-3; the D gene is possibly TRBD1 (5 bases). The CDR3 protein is CSAMDTSQYF. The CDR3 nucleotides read TGCAGTGCTATGGACACAAGTCAGTATTTT.